These 21 T cell receptor beta chains originate from one sample sequenced in a study of identical twins. TCRdb re-analysed the 5' RACE reads in MiXCR, keeping a single row per CDR3 protein. This sample has 400,000 to 550,000 distinct CDR3 sequences, with more than 20% found just once. The sample was also reused in another study, on T cells expressing NK-cell markers.

Sequenced: CD4+ T cells sorted from blood. Receptors were obtained from a young woman in good health.

This clonotype was counted between two and nine times. V gene TRBV7-9 combines with J gene TRBJ2-3; no firm D call. Germline V CDR1 and CDR2: SEHNR, FQNEAQ (reference sequence). V was pared by 7 bases and J by 4 bases, with 18 bases between. The CDR3 is made up of 15 amino acids. The CDR3, as DNA: TGTGCCAGCAAGTTCGAGCTAGTAAGATCAGATACGCAGTATTTT. This sequence encodes CASKFELVRSDTQYF.

This clonotype was seen only a few times. V usage is TRBV7-2 and J usage is TRBJ2-3; D not certain. V lost 4 bases and J lost 13, with 18 bases in between. Germline CDR1 reads SGHTA; CDR2 reads FQGNSA. The length of the CDR3 is 13 residues. The CDR3 protein is CASSSSLAKVKYF. CDR3 nucleotide sequence: TGTGCCAGCAGCTCCTCTTTAGCTAAAGTCAAGTATTTT.

This clonotype was recorded at least ten times. This chain links TRBV7-2 with TRBJ1-5; D is perhaps TRBD1 (6 bases). The germline V gene has CDR1 SGHTA and CDR2 FQGNSA. Trimming took off 5 bases at V and 4 bases at J, with 15 bases between the two ends. The CDR3 has 15 amino acids. For the CDR3, the DNA is TGTGCCAGCAGCCCGGGGACACGGGAAAATCAGCCCCAGCATTTT. It specifies CASSPGTRENQPQHF.

This clonotype was observed a handful of times. The rearrangement uses TRBV7-2 and TRBJ2-7; D is perhaps TRBD1 or TRBD2 (5 bases each). Deletions cut 2 bases from V and 3 bases from J, with 11 bases between. This CDR3 contains 14 residues. CDR1 and CDR2 (germline): SGHTA, FQGNSA. The CDR3 DNA sequence: TGTGCCAGCAGCTTATCGTGGGGGAGCTACGAGCAGTACTTC. It codes for CASSLSWGSYEQYF.

This clonotype was seen only a few times. V gene TRBV7-2 combines with J gene TRBJ1-6; TRBD1 might be the D (5 bases). Trimming removed 2 bases at V and 7 bases at J, with 15 bases between. The CDR3 has 16 amino acids. Germline-derived CDR1 and CDR2 are SGHTA and FQGNSA. CDR3 in DNA: TGTGCCAGCAGCTTAAGCGGGACCATAATAAATTCACCCCTCCACTTT. Protein product: CASSLSGTIINSPLHF.

V gene TRBV2 combines with J gene TRBJ2-7; D perhaps matches TRBD1 (5 bases). Deletions cut 6 bases from V and 0 bases from J, with 12 bases between. The CDR3 has 14 residues. Germline V gene lookup returns CDR1 SNHLY and CDR2 FYNNEI. The CDR3 protein is CASRDTTNSYEQYF. The CDR3 DNA reads TGTGCCAGCAGGGACACTACGAACTCCTACGAGCAGTACTTC.

This chain links TRBV20-1 with TRBJ2-1; D is undetermined. The CDR3 covers 12 residues. V gave up 1 base and J gave up 6 bases, with 7 bases separating them. Germline CDR1 and CDR2: DFQATT and SNEGSKA (reference sequence). The CDR3 region has the DNA TGCAGTGCTAGAGTTGTTATCAATGAGCAGTTCTTC. This sequence encodes CSARVVINEQFF.

The chain carries TRBV20-1 and TRBJ2-1; 12 positions match TRBD1. This CDR3 is 13 amino acids long. Germline assignment: CDR1 DFQATT and CDR2 SNEGSKA (reference sequence). The V segment lost 8 bases and the J segment 8 bases; nucleotides outside the gene matches: 7. The CDR3 sequence is CSTGTGGWDEQFF. Written as DNA, the CDR3 is TGCAGTACCGGGACAGGGGGCTGGGATGAGCAGTTCTTC.

This chain connects TRBV5-1 to TRBJ1-5, with D hard to call. Trimming took off 0 bases at V and 1 base at J, with 8 bases between the two ends. This CDR3 is 15 amino acids long. CDR1 is SGHRS, CDR2 YFSETQ, per germline. In DNA form, the CDR3 reads TGCGCCAGCAGCTTGGACGAAGGGAGCAATCAGCCCCAGCATTTT. Protein: CASSLDEGSNQPQHF.

This clonotype occurred a few times. The chain uses TRBV11-2 and TRBJ2-1; D is unclear. V gave up 2 bases and J gave up 8 bases, with 19 bases separating them. The CDR3 length is 16 residues. Germline V gene data show CDR1 as SGHAT and CDR2 as FQNNGV. The CDR3: CASSLSFLAQVHEQFF. The CDR3 region has the DNA TGTGCCAGCAGCTTATCCTTTTTGGCGCAGGTACATGAGCAGTTCTTC.

This chain connects TRBV2 to TRBJ2-7, with 8 nucleotides matching TRBD2. Germline-derived CDR1 and CDR2 are SNHLY and FYNNEI. V shed 8 bases and J 3 bases; nucleotides not matched to a gene: 6. The CDR3 spans 13 residues. The CDR3, as DNA: TGTGCCAGCGCTCGGGGGGGCGGCTACGAGCAGTACTTC. Its protein is CASARGGGYEQYF.

This clonotype came up a few times. The V and J genes are TRBV20-1 and TRBJ2-7; 7 nucleotides align to TRBD1. V was clipped by 0 bases and J by 12 bases; unmatched bases: 8. The CDR3 has 12 residues. Germline lookup yields CDR1 DFQATT and CDR2 SNEGSKA (reference sequence). The CDR3 loop is CSARDQGQSAYF. CDR3 coding DNA: TGCAGTGCTAGAGATCAGGGACAGTCGGCGTACTTC.

There are a few counts of this clonotype. The rearrangement links TRBV5-6 to TRBJ2-3, with 7 bases identical to TRBD2. CDR3 length equals 16 residues. Germline CDR1 is SGHDT and CDR2 is YYEEEE. Trimming removed 2 bases from V and 2 bases from J; junction bases left unmatched: 8. CDR3 in DNA: TGTGCCAGCAGCTTTGAGGTCAGCGGGGCCACAGATACGCAGTATTTT. It codes for CASSFEVSGATDTQYF. Using reference TRBV5-6 and TRBJ2-3 for the parts outside the CDR3, the full variable domain is DAGVTQSPTHLIKTRGQQVTLRCSPKSGHDTVSWYQQALGQGPQFIFQYYEEEERQRGNFPDRFSGHQFPNYSSELNVNALLLGDSALYLCASSFEVSGATDTQYFGPGTRLTVL.

The sample holds a few counts of this clonotype. This chain links TRBV5-1 with TRBJ1-1, with 7 bases matching TRBD1. V trimming: 3 bases; J trimming: 2 bases; junction bases outside the gene matches: 4. Germline assignment: CDR1 SGHRS and CDR2 YFSETQ. The CDR3 has 14 amino acids. The CDR3 loop reads CASSWDSQNTEAFF. The CDR3 nucleotides read TGCGCCAGCAGCTGGGACAGCCAAAACACTGAAGCTTTCTTT.

This sequence joins TRBV20-1 and TRBJ1-1; weak D call: TRBD1 (5 bases). Germline V lookup: CDR1 DFQATT, CDR2 SNEGSKA (reference sequence). Deletions cut 3 bases from V and 7 bases from J, with 15 bases between. This CDR3 spans 13 amino acids. CDR3 in amino acids: CSASETARSEAFF. CDR3 in DNA: TGCAGTGCTAGTGAGACAGCTAGAAGTGAAGCTTTCTTT.

The chain is built from TRBV6-1 and TRBJ2-1; 11 nucleotides align to TRBD2. CDR3 length: 15 residues. V shed 7 bases, J shed 8 bases, and the junction held 10 bases outside the gene matches. From germline, CDR1 is MNHNS and CDR2 SASEGT. The CDR3 here is CASKTLAGGGDEQFF. In nucleotides, the CDR3 is TGTGCCAGCAAAACCTTAGCGGGGGGGGGAGATGAGCAGTTCTTC.

The chain uses TRBV20-1 and TRBJ1-2; D perhaps matches TRBD1 (5 bases). Per the germline V gene, CDR1 is DFQATT and CDR2 is SNEGSKA (reference sequence). The V end lost 0 bases, the J end lost 4 bases, and 18 bases lay between the germline ends. The CDR3 is made up of 16 amino acids. This chain's CDR3 is CSARDNRDAGTYGYTF. The CDR3 DNA follows: TGCAGTGCTAGAGATAATAGGGACGCTGGTACCTATGGCTACACCTTC.

A few counts support this clonotype. The chain recombines TRBV2 with TRBJ2-5; D unresolved. The CDR3 is 12 residues long. The V and J ends lost 3 bases and 5 bases respectively, with 7 bases between them. CDR1 SNHLY and CDR2 FYNNEI come from the germline V gene. DNA for the CDR3: TGTGCCAGCAGTGAGGCTCACGAGACCCAGTACTTC. Encoded protein: CASSEAHETQYF.

This clonotype has just a few counts. This chain links TRBV11-2 with TRBJ1-5; possibly TRBD1 for D (5 bases). CDR1 is SGHAT and CDR2 is FQNNGV in the germline V gene. This CDR3 spans 14 amino acids. The V end lost 4 bases, the J end lost 3 bases, and 10 bases lay between the germline ends. CDR3: CASSSDRVNQPQHF. Written as DNA, the CDR3 is TGTGCCAGCAGCTCAGACAGAGTCAATCAGCCCCAGCATTTT.

In DNA, the CDR3 is TGTGCCAGCAGCTTGGGGGGTGGGACAGGGCCCCTCAAGCAGTACTTC. It is translated as CASSLGGGTGPLKQYF. The genes are TRBV7-2 and TRBJ2-7; 9 nucleotides line up with TRBD1. The CDR3 contains 16 residues. V was clipped by 3 bases and J by 8 bases; unmatched bases: 14. The germline V gene encodes CDR1 SGHTA and CDR2 FQGNSA.

The chain uses TRBV24-1 and TRBJ2-1, with 15 bases lining up with TRBD2. The CDR3 length is 15 residues. The V and J ends lost 3 bases and 8 bases, in that order; junction bases with no gene match: 1. Germline V gene lookup returns CDR1 KGHDR and CDR2 SFDVKD. CDR3 DNA: TGTGCCACCAGTGATGGGACTAGCGGGAGGTATGAGCAGTTCTTC. It specifies CATSDGTSGRYEQFF.